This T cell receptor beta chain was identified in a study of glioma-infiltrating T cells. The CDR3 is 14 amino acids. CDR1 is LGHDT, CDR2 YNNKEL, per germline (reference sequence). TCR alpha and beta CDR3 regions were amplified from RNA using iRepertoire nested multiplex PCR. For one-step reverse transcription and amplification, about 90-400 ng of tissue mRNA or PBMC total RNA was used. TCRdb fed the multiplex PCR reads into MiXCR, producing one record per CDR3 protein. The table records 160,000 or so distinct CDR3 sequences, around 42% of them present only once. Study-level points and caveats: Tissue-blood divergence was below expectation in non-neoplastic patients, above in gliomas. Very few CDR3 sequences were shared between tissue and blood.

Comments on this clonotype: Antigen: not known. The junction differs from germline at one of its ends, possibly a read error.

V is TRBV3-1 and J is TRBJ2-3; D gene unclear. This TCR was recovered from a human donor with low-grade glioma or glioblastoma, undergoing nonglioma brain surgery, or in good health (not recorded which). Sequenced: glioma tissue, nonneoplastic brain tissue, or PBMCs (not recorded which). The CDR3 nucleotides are TGTGCCAGCAGACAAGAGACCTGGCGAGATACGCAGTATTTT. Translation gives CASRQETWRDTQYF.